This is a list of T cell receptor beta chains from one sample in a study of early T cells in non-severe SARS-CoV-2 infection. TCRdb reanalysed the 5' RACE reads using MiXCR and keeps one entry per CDR3 protein. The table records 80,000 to 100,000 distinct CDR3 sequences, less than 15% of them present only once. Sequencing was done on a sample of whole blood. The receptors stem from an adult who was a healthcare worker with PCR-confirmed SARS-CoV-2 infection or an uninfected control (not recorded which). Both conserved end residues are part of each CDR3. The D gene is left open where the match is weak. Expanded clones get a size class; other rows say once, few or many, or leave the size out.

j_gene	v_gene	abundance	d_gene	CDR3nt	CDR3aa
TRBJ2-4	TRBV7-9	.	TRBD1	TGTGCCAGCAGCGTAACCGGGACAGAGAAAAGGGACATTCAGTACTTC	CASSVTGTEKRDIQYF
TRBJ1-2	TRBV29-1	.	TRBD1	TGCGGCGTCCCGGGACAGACCAACTATGGCTACACCTTC	CGVPGQTNYGYTF
TRBJ1-2	TRBV7-8	.	TRBD1	TGTGCCAGCAGCTTAGGGGGACAGGCTGGCTATGGCTACACCTTC	CASSLGGQAGYGYTF
TRBJ2-1	TRBV9	.	TRBD1	TGTGCCAGCAGCGTAGACGGACAGGAATACAATGAGCAGTTCTTC	CASSVDGQEYNEQFF
TRBJ1-5	TRBV7-9	.	.	TGTGCCAGCAGCTGGGGGTATAGCAATCAGCCCCAGCATTTT	CASSWGYSNQPQHF
TRBJ1-2	TRBV12-3/TRBV12-4	many	.	TGTGCCAGCAGTTTATCGGTCTATGGCTACACCTTC	CASSLSVYGYTF
TRBJ1-3	TRBV27	many	.	TGTGCCAGCAGTCCCTACTTTGGGGGAACGGGAAACACCATATATTTT	CASSPYFGGTGNTIYF
TRBJ2-7	TRBV20-1	many	TRBD1	TGCAGTGCTAGAGCCGGGACAGAGGGTTACGAGCAGTACTTC	CSARAGTEGYEQYF
TRBJ2-3	TRBV5-1	few	TRBD1	TGCGCCAGCAGCTTGACAGGGGGCTGGTATACGCAGTATTTT	CASSLTGGWYTQYF
TRBJ1-6	TRBV6-6	few	.	TGTGCCAGCAGTTTTCGCGATGCAGGGACTTATAATTCACCCCTCCACTTT	CASSFRDAGTYNSPLHF
TRBJ2-3	TRBV6-6	.	TRBD2	TGTGCCAGCAGTTATTCTTCGGGACTAGCGACAGATACGCAGTATTTT	CASSYSSGLATDTQYF
TRBJ2-1	TRBV9	few	.	TGTGCCAGCAGCGTAGCCAGGGACGGGTCCTACAATGAGCAGTTCTTC	CASSVARDGSYNEQFF
TRBJ2-1	TRBV4-3	few	.	TGCGCCAGCAGCCAAGACCAGCGAACCTACAATGAGCAGTTCTTC	CASSQDQRTYNEQFF
TRBJ2-4	TRBV3-1	.	.	TGTGCCAGCAGCTCGGAACAGGCGCTAGCCAAAAACATTCAGTACTTC	CASSSEQALAKNIQYF
TRBJ1-1	TRBV11-2	.	.	TGTGCCAGCAGCTTAGATCAGGTTGCAAACACTGAAGCTTTCTTT	CASSLDQVANTEAFF
TRBJ1-1	TRBV3-1	few	.	TGTGCCAGCAGCCAACAGTCAGGGTCCACTGAAGCTTTCTTT	CASSQQSGSTEAFF
TRBJ1-1	TRBV18	.	TRBD1	TGTGCCAGCTCACAAACCGGGACAGGGACGAACACTGAAGCTTTCTTT	CASSQTGTGTNTEAFF
TRBJ2-7	TRBV5-5	.	.	TGTGTCAGCAGCTTGGAGGGCCCCTACGAGCAGTACTTC	CVSSLEGPYEQYF
TRBJ2-2	TRBV29-1	few	TRBD1	TGCAGCGTTACAGGGGAGACCGGGGAGCTGTTTTTT	CSVTGETGELFF
TRBJ2-1	TRBV12-5	few	TRBD2	TGTGCTAGTGGTTTTAGCGGGGGGTCCTACAATGAGCAGTTCTTC	CASGFSGGSYNEQFF
TRBJ1-1	TRBV10-3	few	.	TGTGCCATCAGTGGGGGGCAGGACACTGAAGCTTTCTTT	CAISGGQDTEAFF
TRBJ1-6	TRBV4-1	many	.	TGCGCCAGCAGCCAAGGGCAGACTTATTCACCCCTCCACTTT	CASSQGQTYSPLHF
TRBJ2-1	TRBV20-1	.	.	TGCAGTGCTAGAGCGGATCATGAGCAGTTCTTC	CSARADHEQFF
TRBJ1-1	TRBV13	few	.	TGTGCCAGCAGCTATGAACTGAACACTGAAGCTTTCTTT	CASSYELNTEAFF
TRBJ1-1	TRBV6-2/TRBV6-3	few	TRBD1	TGTGCCAGCAGCAGGGGGGAATATAAGAACACTGAAGCTTTCTTT	CASSRGEYKNTEAFF
TRBJ1-4	TRBV7-9	few	.	TGTGCCAGCGGGGGGAGGATTGAAAAACTGTTTTTT	CASGGRIEKLFF
TRBJ2-7	TRBV5-1	.	TRBD1	TGCGCCAGCAGCAGGACAGGGAGCTCCTACGAGCAGTACTTC	CASSRTGSSYEQYF
TRBJ2-3	TRBV6-2/TRBV6-3	few	TRBD2	TGTGCCAGCACCCTAGCGGGGGGGGCAGATACGCAGTATTTT	CASTLAGGADTQYF
TRBJ1-5	TRBV20-1	few	.	TGCAGTGCTAGAGATGGGGGGAACCATCAGCCCCAGCATTTT	CSARDGGNHQPQHF
TRBJ2-6	TRBV7-3	.	.	TGTGCCAGCAGCTTAGATCCCGGCCATTATAGCTCTGGGGCCAACGTCCTGACTTTC	CASSLDPGHYSSGANVLTF
TRBJ2-7	TRBV28	.	.	TGTGCCAGCCGGGCAGGGCACGAGCAGTACTTC	CASRAGHEQYF
TRBJ1-2	TRBV29-1	once	.	TGCAGCGTTGATAAACAGGGCCGTGGCTACACCTTC	CSVDKQGRGYTF
TRBJ2-1	TRBV6-4	many	TRBD1	TGTGCCAGCAGTGCAACAGCCCGGGACAGGGCTGAGCAGTTCTTC	CASSATARDRAEQFF
TRBJ2-5	TRBV3-1	.	TRBD1	TGTGCCAGCAGCCGAGGGACAGGGGTCCAAGAGACCCAGTACTTC	CASSRGTGVQETQYF
TRBJ1-1	TRBV5-4	.	.	TGTGCCAGCAGCTTTGATTTTGCAATTGATAACACTGAAGCTTTCTTT	CASSFDFAIDNTEAFF
TRBJ2-7	TRBV29-1	few	.	TGCAGCGTTGAAGATTATACCCACGAGCAGTACTTC	CSVEDYTHEQYF
TRBJ2-7	TRBV2	few	TRBD2	TGTGCCAGCAGTGCTAGCGGGGGGACCTACGAGCAGTACTTC	CASSASGGTYEQYF
TRBJ2-2	TRBV6-4	medium-sized	.	TGTGCCAGCAGTGGAACGACCACCGGGGAGCTGTTTTTT	CASSGTTTGELFF
TRBJ1-2	TRBV18	few	.	TGTGCCAGCTCACCGGGGGACGGATATGGCTACACCTTC	CASSPGDGYGYTF
TRBJ2-2	TRBV7-2	.	.	TGTGCCAGCAGCTTTTTACGGTTATCAAACCCGAACACCGGGGAGCTGTTTTTT	CASSFLRLSNPNTGELFF
TRBJ1-2	TRBV5-8	many	TRBD1	TGTGCCAGCAGCCCCCTGGGGACAGGGAAAAACTATGGCTACACCTTC	CASSPLGTGKNYGYTF
TRBJ2-1	TRBV20-1	many	.	TGCAGTGCTAGTGGTGACTCTTACAATGAGCAGTTCTTC	CSASGDSYNEQFF
TRBJ1-1	TRBV12-5	.	.	TGTGCTAGTGGATCGCCGGGGGACACTGAAGCTTTCTTT	CASGSPGDTEAFF
TRBJ1-6	TRBV20-1	few	.	TGCAGTGCTAGTCCCTCCCAAGGGTTTAAGCCCCTCCACTTT	CSASPSQGFKPLHF